The T cell receptor beta chain under discussion was sequenced for a study of T cells in localized non-small cell lung cancer. Study conclusions and caveats: Only one tumor region was sequenced, so heterogeneity remains possible. The study detected a median roughly 56 of the top 100 tumor clones in adjacent lung. Adjacent uninvolved lung had the highest clonality, suggesting focused antigen responses.

The CDR3 sequence is 13 residues long. From germline, CDR1 is MNHEY and CDR2 SMNVEV (reference sequence). The V end lost 6 bases, the J end lost 7 bases, and 13 bases lay between the germline ends. TCRdb's copy holds only in-frame clones and misses some; the assay was immunoSEQ multiplex PCR. Found here are around 28,000 clones, 85% to 90% of them singletons; the top ten hold around 3.2%. With regard to this clone: Its specificity is unknown.

The clonotype comes from a female donor older than 55 with stage I lung adenocarcinoma. The source material was peripheral blood, sampled before any cancer treatment. V is TRBV27 and J is TRBJ1-5; D is ambiguous. CDR3 amino acids: CASRPTREQPQHF. The CDR3 DNA reads as TGTGCCAGCAGGCCGACAAGGGAGCAGCCCCAGCATTTT.